Given below is one T cell receptor (beta chain) in context. Its antigen is still unknown. A read error may be the cause here, since a much bigger clone is one base away. This entry is derived from a study of post-analysis software for immune sequencing data. In the study overall: In terms of disease course, relapsing-remitting, secondary progressive and progressive-relapsing multiple sclerosis were included.

Study observations and caveats: Among multiple sclerosis patients, normalized Chao1 diversity was significantly below that of controls. F measure clustering grouped samples strongly by preparation batch. Controls had lower frequencies than patients of 4 or 5 TRBV segments, which included TRBV5-6, TRBV5-1 and TRBV20-1.

Included in the TCR beta cDNA libraries were unique molecular identifiers. TCRdb independently ran MiXCR on the PCR reads; one entry per CDR3 protein. Of 350,000 to 500,000 distinct CDR3 sequences listed, about 40% are singletons. Germline V CDR1 and CDR2: LGHNA, YSLEER. This CDR3 region has 16 residues. The receptor was derived from a girl aged 2 to 9 with multiple sclerosis. Sequences were obtained from blood. J is TRBJ2-4 and V is TRBV4-3, with 10 bases that match TRBD2. The DNA end favors TRBJ2-7, so the J call may be wrong. Written as DNA, the CDR3 is TGCGCCAGCAGCCAAGGGCTTGGAGCGGGAGGGTACGAGCAGTACTTC. This encodes CASSQGLGAGGYEQYF.